These 8 T cell receptor beta chains share one sample of origin, sequenced in a study of radiation and T cells in renal cell carcinoma. TCRdb keeps only in-frame clones here, not all; method: immunoSEQ multiplex PCR. The data show 130,000 to 150,000 clones, nearly 90% seen once. Stated time point: baseline pretreatment blood. The treatment is: 15 Gy SBRT to primary tumor, nephrectomy 4 weeks later. The specimen was blood, collected from a patient whose treatment included radiotherapy and nephrectomy. These receptors were taken from a woman aged 45 to 65 with renal cell carcinoma.

A few counts support this clone. This rearrangement joins TRBV7-6 to TRBJ1-4, with D unclear. The CDR3 runs to 13 residues. CDR1 and CDR2 from the germline V gene are SGHVS and FNYEAQ. Trimming took off 2 bases at V and 3 bases at J, with 4 bases between the two ends. The CDR3 DNA is TGTGCCAGCAGCTTACAGGCTAATGAAAAACTGTTTTTT. This translates into CASSLQANEKLFF.

This chain joins TRBV6-5 and TRBJ2-7; perhaps TRBD2 as D (5 bases). CDR3 length equals 14 residues. Trimming removed 6 bases from V and 0 bases from J, with 12 bases in between. Germline CDR1 reads MNHEY; CDR2 reads SVGAGI. CDR3 nucleotides: TGTGCCAGCAGCCGGACGGGGAGCTCCTACGAGCAGTACTTC. As protein: CASSRTGSSYEQYF.

The CDR3 reads CASSLVRTAFYEQYF. CDR3 DNA: TGTGCCAGCAGCTTAGTCCGGACAGCTTTTTACGAGCAGTACTTC. This chain joins TRBV11-2 and TRBJ2-7; tentatively, D is TRBD1 (6 bases). CDR3 length equals 15 residues. Trimming left V 1 base short and J 4 bases short, with 14 bases between. From germline, CDR1 is SGHAT and CDR2 FQNNGV.

This chain joins TRBV7-2 and TRBJ2-7; TRBD2 matches 13 bases. CDR3 length equals 18 residues. The ends lost 5 bases at V and 0 bases at J; junction bases unmatched: 10. Germline V gives CDR1 SGHTA, CDR2 FQGNSA. The CDR3 loop is CASSRVGLAGANSYEQYF. CDR3 sequence (DNA): TGTGCCAGCAGCCGCGTAGGACTAGCGGGGGCCAACTCCTACGAGCAGTACTTC.

The chain joins TRBV4-1 to TRBJ1-4; D not certain. Germline V gives CDR1 MGHRA, CDR2 YSYEKL. There are 16 residues in the CDR3. The germline V and J ends were trimmed by 1 base and 0 bases, with 9 bases remaining between them. DNA of the CDR3: TGCGCCAGCAGCCAAGCAGCGACAACAACTAATGAAAAACTGTTTTTT. This codes for CASSQAATTTNEKLFF.

The rearrangement uses TRBV6-5 and TRBJ2-5; a weak D match, TRBD2 (6 bases). The CDR3 spans 14 residues. V shed 7 bases and J shed 4 bases, with 16 bases lying between them. Germline V gene data show CDR1 as MNHEY and CDR2 as SVGAGI. Here the CDR3 reads CASTKAGYGETQYF. DNA for the CDR3: TGTGCCAGCACTAAGGCGGGGTACGGAGAGACCCAGTACTTC.

The chain uses TRBV7-2 and TRBJ1-5, with a tentative D call TRBD1 (6 bases). Per germline, CDR1 SGHTA and CDR2 FQGNSA. The CDR3 spans 14 residues. Trimming pared 1 base from V and 6 bases from J, leaving 10 bases between. In DNA, the CDR3 is TGTGCCAGCAGCTTAGATGAGGACAGTCAGCCCCAGCATTTT. Translation: CASSLDEDSQPQHF.

The J gene is TRBJ2-1, the V gene TRBV29-1, with D uncertain. Germline V CDR1 and CDR2: SQVTM, ANQGSEA. CDR3 length equals 17 residues. The germline V and J ends were trimmed by 3 bases and 6 bases, with 24 bases remaining between them. The CDR3 sequence: CSVELLLPVVVSNEQFF. CDR3 DNA: TGCAGCGTTGAGCTACTGCTCCCCGTCGTCGTCTCCAATGAGCAGTTCTTC.